This TCR beta chain originates from a study of cytomegalovirus exposure and HLA in healthy donors. Notes on the study in general: Solely CMV serostatus was available to characterize immune exposure.

On this clone itself: What it binds is unknown.

Primers: 60 Vbeta forward and 13 Jbeta reverse. Method: immunoSEQ multiplex PCR; TCRdb's copy keeps in-frame clones and lacks some. The profile shows roughly 150,000 clones, 65% to 85% of them singletons. This CDR3 contains 14 residues. Trimming stripped 6 bases from V and 11 bases from J, with 22 bases between. CDR1 LNHDA and CDR2 SQIVND come from the germline V gene (reference sequence). This clonotype was obtained from a boy aged 2 to 9 in good health and CMV-seronegative. The sequenced sample was PBMCs. The rearrangement uses TRBV19 and TRBJ2-5, with a weak D call TRBD2 (5 bases). CDR3 amino acids: CASRSSALVREQYF. CDR3 sequence (DNA): TGTGCCAGTAGATCCTCCGCACTAGTTCGAGAGCAGTACTTC.